Listed here is a single T cell receptor (beta chain). Its target is not known. This sample was taken from a study of T cell responses to AZD1222 COVID-19 vaccine. Findings and caveats of the study: Researchers took repertoire samples only after the peak T cell response had come.

Method: immunoSEQ multiplex PCR; TCRdb's copy keeps in-frame clones and lacks some. The table lists about 140,000 clones, 85% to 90% of them singletons. The sequencing here drew on peripheral blood, taken 28 days after the second AZD1222 dose. This TCR derives from an adult who received the AZD1222 COVID-19 vaccine.

The CDR3 nucleotides are TGTGCCAGCAGCTACCCCGGGGCAGGGGACAATCAGCCCCAGCATTTT. Its protein is CASSYPGAGDNQPQHF. V and J are TRBV2 and TRBJ1-5, with TRBD1 as a possible D gene (6 bases). The germline CDR1 and CDR2 sequences are SNHLY and FYNNEI. CDR3 length equals 16 residues. Trimming removed 6 bases from V and 3 bases from J, with 18 bases in between.